A single sample is the source of the 10 T cell receptor beta chains below, sequenced in a study of T cells in Graves' hyperthyroidism and ophthalmopathy. Amplification yielded TCR beta CDR3 regions, with RNA transcripts as the source. Carried out on the TCR CDR3, a first-round RT-PCR used the HTBI primer set. TCRdb passed the multiplex PCR reads through MiXCR, listing each CDR3 protein once. The table lists fewer than 700,000 distinct CDR3 sequences, roughly 15% of them singletons. The sample consisted of blood. These receptors originate from a woman aged 25 to 39 with Graves' hyperthyroidism.

The sample holds many counts of this clonotype. V gene TRBV7-9 combines with J gene TRBJ2-5, with no clear D. V lost 4 bases, J lost 5 bases, and 26 bases lay in between. The germline gives CDR1 SEHNR, CDR2 FQNEAQ (reference sequence). This CDR3 spans 18 amino acids. CDR3 nucleotide sequence: TGTGCCAGCAGCTCAACCCCATGGAACCCTTCCCCGCCGGAGACCCAGTACTTC. Translated: CASSSTPWNPSPPETQYF.

Ten or more counts support this clonotype. The rearrangement joins TRBV11-2 to TRBJ2-1; TRBD2 is a possible D gene (6 bases). Germline CDR1 SGHAT, CDR2 FQNNGV. V gave up 5 bases and J gave up 0 bases, with 11 bases separating them. The CDR3 runs 15 residues. The CDR3 DNA is TGTGCCAGCAGCCGGGTAGCGGTCTCCTACAATGAGCAGTTCTTC. Translated, it gives CASSRVAVSYNEQFF.

The chain carries TRBV7-9 and TRBJ2-3; D is perhaps TRBD2 (6 bases). Between the trimmed V and J ends, which lost 7 bases and 0 bases, there was a span of 11 bases. The CDR3 contains 14 residues. Looked up from germline, CDR1 is SEHNR and CDR2 is FQNEAQ (reference sequence). The CDR3 is CASIIADSTDTQYF. The CDR3 nucleotides are TGTGCCAGCATCATAGCGGATAGCACAGATACGCAGTATTTT.

This clonotype was seen at least ten times. This sequence joins TRBV2 and TRBJ2-7; perhaps TRBD1 as D (6 bases). The germline gives CDR1 SNHLY, CDR2 FYNNEI. The CDR3 has 13 amino acids. With 3 bases removed from V and 3 bases from J, the gap between germline ends came to 9 bases. The CDR3 loop reads CASSDPGHYEQYF. As DNA, the CDR3 is TGTGCCAGCAGTGACCCGGGACACTACGAGCAGTACTTC. The entire variable domain, with the rest obtained from reference TRBV2 and TRBJ2-7, is as follows: EPEVTQTPSHQVTQMGQEVILRCVPISNHLYFYWYRQILGQKVEFLVSFYNNEISEKSEIFDDQFSVERPDGSNFTLKIRSTKLEDSAMYFCASSDPGHYEQYFGPGTRLTVT.

The J gene is TRBJ2-5, the V gene TRBV19; D remains ambiguous. In germline, CDR1 is LNHDA, CDR2 SQIVND (reference sequence). This CDR3 contains 16 residues. V was trimmed by 0 bases and J by 5 bases, leaving 16 bases between them. CDR3 sequence: CASSIDPRRPGETQYF. CDR3 coding DNA: TGTGCCAGTAGTATAGATCCGCGTAGGCCGGGCGAGACCCAGTACTTC.

This clonotype was recorded many times. The rearrangement links TRBV28 to TRBJ1-2, with D possibly being TRBD1 (5 bases). Trimming took off 5 bases at V and 8 bases at J, with 18 bases between the two ends. This CDR3 comprises 14 residues. Germline V CDR1 and CDR2: MDHEN, SYDVKM. The CDR3 nucleotides read TGTGCCAGCAGTCGCCACGGGGCAGGATGGGGCTACACCTTC. Translation: CASSRHGAGWGYTF.

The sample holds a few counts of this clonotype. The chain uses TRBV27 and TRBJ2-7; possibly TRBD2 for D (6 bases). Per the germline V gene, CDR1 is MNHEY and CDR2 is SMNVEV (reference sequence). There are 15 residues in the CDR3. V was clipped by 5 bases and J by 3 bases, with 17 bases between them. The CDR3 bases are TGTGCCAGCAGTCCCGCCCGCGGGACCCTCTACGAGCAGTACTTC. Translation gives CASSPARGTLYEQYF.

This clonotype was seen a few times. The chain employs TRBV30 and TRBJ2-7; D gene uncertain. The V gene lost 5 bases and the J gene lost 2 bases, with 10 bases spanning the gap. Germline CDR1 is GTSNPN and CDR2 is SVGIG (reference sequence). CDR3 length: 12 residues. The CDR3: CAWGTAPYEQYF. For the CDR3, the DNA is TGTGCCTGGGGAACGGCCCCCTACGAGCAGTACTTC.

This clonotype was seen only a few times. The chain carries TRBV6-1 and TRBJ2-3; TRBD2 agrees at 8 bases. This CDR3 contains 14 residues. V was pared by 5 bases and J by 8 bases, with 9 bases of the junction left unmatched. Germline V gene sequence: CDR1 MNHNS, CDR2 SASEGT. CDR3 sequence reads: CASSRPGLGTTQYF. In nucleotides, the CDR3 is TGTGCCAGCAGTCGACCGGGACTAGGAACTACGCAGTATTTT.

This clonotype was recorded many times. The gene calls are TRBV6-1 and TRBJ2-1; 13 positions agree with TRBD2. Germline assignment: CDR1 MNHNS and CDR2 SASEGT. The CDR3 has 16 amino acids. V dropped 6 bases and J dropped 7; count of bases not matched to a gene: 9. This CDR3 is CASSPLTSGRGNEQFF. Here the CDR3 DNA reads TGTGCCAGCAGCCCGCTAACTAGCGGGAGGGGGAATGAGCAGTTCTTC.